This T cell receptor (beta chain) was sequenced in a study of PD-L1 blockade in urothelial cancer (dated by TCRdb to about 2017). For context, the study as a whole: All patients started therapy around 2014 and received atezolizumab 1,200 mg intravenously every 3 weeks. TCR sequencing covered pretreatment tumor samples and matched, serially collected peripheral blood taken before and after atezolizumab treatment. Durable clinical benefit was achieved by nine patients and was not achieved by 20 patients. Whole exome sequencing and RNA sequencing of pretreatment tumors were performed alongside TCR sequencing in the same patients. Blood samples were analyzed 3 weeks after the start of treatment (second dose) and 6 weeks after the start of treatment. Pretreatment blood TCR-seq was available for twenty-nine patients, at least one posttreatment blood collection was obtained for some 24 patients, and tumor TCR-seq was available for some 24 patients. Somatic, immune and clinical correlates of response to PD-L1 blockade with atezolizumab in urothelial cancer were the focus of an exploratory multi-omic analysis. Patients had an ECOG performance status of 0 or 1 and had received between 0 and 3 prior chemotherapy regimens. Blood samples gave a median of 141,255 T cells and tens of thousands of unique TCRs, with a median clonality of about 0.078. Durable clinical benefit meant progression-free survival longer than 6 months, and TCR features were also tested against progression-free and overall survival. About 90% of the 29 patients were identified as males with urothelial cancer of bladder origin, and a prior smoking history was reported by 18 of 29 patients.

Each PCR received spiked-in synthetic TCR analog templates so that absolute template abundance could be estimated from read counts. The immunoSEQ assay was used to amplify TCRbeta CDR3 regions from genomic DNA with bias-controlled V and J gene primers. Rearranged TCRbeta segments were sequenced at approximately 20X coverage. In the authors' own workflow: Sequencing errors were corrected by clustering, and CDR3s were annotated against IMGT so that V, D and J genes could be assigned. Downstream analyses used only productive TCRbeta rearrangements, leaving out any out-of-frame or stop-codon sequences. Clonality was computed as one minus Shannon entropy normalized by the log of the number of unique productive sequences. Clones differing between time points or between blood and tumor were identified by Fisher's exact test with Benjamini-Hochberg correction at adjusted p below 0.01. The immuneACCESS repertoire file appears here via TCRdb, limited to in-frame rearrangements. These files lack a portion of the clones; in checked studies, under half of the deficit traces to unresolved V genes, and the cause of the others is not known. V and J calls and clone size are those listed in that table; D and trimming were worked out from the DNA. This sample gives approximately 32,000 clones in total; roughly 88% of them show up just once. Around 30% of the sample belongs to the ten largest clones.

A total of roughly 31 patients with locally advanced or metastatic urothelial carcinoma, treated at Memorial Sloan Kettering on a trial protocol, made up the cohort. Peripheral blood mononuclear cells were collected pretreatment and during treatment, with between 1 and 8 total time points per patient. The Qiagen DNeasy Blood extraction kit was used to purify genomic DNA from total PBMCs and from tumor samples. PBMCs were collected pretreatment and during treatment, and were isolated and stored as previously described. The investigation overall reported the following: A pretreatment peripheral blood TCR clonality below the median was linked to improved progression-free and overall survival. At 3 weeks after the start of treatment, tumor-associated TCR clones in peripheral blood had expanded more in patients with durable benefit (n ≈ 24, p = 0.022). Because the sample size was small (n ≈ 29) and many of the analyses were exploratory, the results are meant to be hypothesis-generating.

Points on this clone: It lacks a known antigen. Base qualities are not at hand, and no much larger clone is one base apart.

CDR1 SQVTM and CDR2 ANQGSEA are derived from the germline V gene. Unmatched junction bases come to 8, with V trimmed by 3 bases and J by 0 bases. The CDR3 goes from the cysteine to the phenylalanine over 18 residues. CDR3 DNA is the only sequence kept; it has 54 bases, read in frame from the first base. The sequence was obtained from a man between 60 and 70 years old with urothelial cancer. The receptor chain draws on TRBV29-1 and TRBJ2-7; TRBD2 aligns with 16 central bases. Here the sequenced sample was PBMCs, taken around atezolizumab (anti-PD-L1) treatment. CDR3 sequence: CSVEGLAGGRMNSYEQYF. The nucleotide sequence reads TGCAGCGTTGAGGGACTAGCGGGGGGGCGAATGAACTCCTACGAGCAGTACTTC.